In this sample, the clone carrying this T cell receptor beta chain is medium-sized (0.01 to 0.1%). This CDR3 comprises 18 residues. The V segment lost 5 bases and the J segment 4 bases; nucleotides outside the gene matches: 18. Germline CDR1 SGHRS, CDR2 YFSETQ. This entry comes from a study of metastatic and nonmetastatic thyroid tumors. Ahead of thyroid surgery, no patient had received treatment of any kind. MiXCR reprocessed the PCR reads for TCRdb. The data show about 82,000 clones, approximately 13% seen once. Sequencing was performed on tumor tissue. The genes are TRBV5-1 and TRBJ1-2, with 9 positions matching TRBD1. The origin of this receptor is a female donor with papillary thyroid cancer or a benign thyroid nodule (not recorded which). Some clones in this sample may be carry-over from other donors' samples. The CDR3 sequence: CASRASETGGRLGYGYTF. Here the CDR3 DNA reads TGCGCCAGCAGGGCCTCCGAGACAGGGGGAAGGTTAGGCTATGGCTACACCTTC.